The subject of this entry is one T cell receptor (beta chain). The TCR libraries each used total RNA (approximately 3,200 ng per library). Incorporation of UMIs carrying a 6-nucleotide sample barcode was performed by template switching. Two rounds of nested PCR, of about 16 and 10 cycles, were run on TCRalpha and TCRbeta cDNA. With the 5' RACE reads reprocessed, TCRdb shows one record per CDR3 protein and no DNA. Its listing shows approximately 420,000 distinct CDR3 sequences. The data belong to a study of monozygotic twins with inflammatory bowel disease. The source is a human donor with ulcerative colitis or Crohn's disease, or a healthy co-twin of an affected twin (not recorded which). Sequencing used blood.

CDR3 amino acids: CASSSDWATDTQYF. The chain carries TRBV11-3 and TRBJ2-3; as DNA is missing, the TRBD1 call by TCRdb cannot be tested. Germline lookup yields CDR1 SGHNT and CDR2 YENEEA. The CDR3 spans 14 residues. Complete variable domain (other parts from reference TRBV11-3 and TRBJ2-3): EAGVVQSPRYKIIEKKQPVAFWCNPISGHNTLYWYLQNLGQGPELLIRYENEEAVDDSQLPKDRFSAERLKGVDSTLKIQPAELGDSAVYLCASSSDWATDTQYFGPGTRLTVL.